Described below is a single T cell receptor beta chain sequence and its context. Other DNA sequences in the same sample also yield this CDR3. The table came from immunoSEQ multiplex PCR; TCRdb's copy has only in-frame clones and leaves some out. Altogether roughly 110,000 clones are present, around 92% being singletons, with the ten largest covering over 0.65%. The sample originates from a study of T cell changes during pregnancy in multiple sclerosis. The sequence was obtained from a female donor in good health, enrolled as a control in a pregnancy study. The starting material was peripheral blood, obtained in the third trimester of pregnancy.

The CDR3, as DNA: TGTGCCAGCAGCCCCCGCGGGGGTACCACCGGGGAGCTGTTTTTT. It encodes CASSPRGGTTGELFF. The genes are TRBV9 and TRBJ2-2; 7 bases map to TRBD2. Germline CDR1 reads SGDLS; CDR2 reads YYNGEE. With 4 bases clipped from V and 4 bases from J, the junction kept 7 bases outside the gene matches. The CDR3 sequence is 15 residues long.